A selection of T cell receptor beta chains follows, all from one sample in a study of CD8 T cells in ankylosing spondylitis. TCRdb independently ran MiXCR on the 5' RACE reads; one entry per CDR3 protein. In the table there are about 240,000 distinct CDR3 sequences, 8.6% of which are singletons. Sequencing was carried out using blood, either unsorted or a sorted T cell fraction (not recorded which). The origin of the receptors is a male donor with ankylosing spondylitis or in good health (not recorded which). Each CDR3 is given with its conserved first and last residue.

>TRBJ2-1|TRBV5-1
CASSLTSGDNEQFF
>TRBJ2-2|TRBV11-1
CASSFLGGGELFF
>TRBJ1-5|TRBV2
CASIAGGNQPQHF
>TRBJ2-7|TRBV12-3/TRBV12-4
CASSPNRVQQYF
>TRBJ2-2|TRBV4-3
CASSQGTSGELFF
>TRBJ2-5|TRBV5-1
CASSYRPRVETQYF
>TRBJ1-1|TRBV18
CASSPRQGEYAFF
>TRBJ2-2|TRBV5-1
CASRGTASNTGELFF
>TRBJ2-4|TRBV20-1
CSARPHGLAPTKNIQYF
>TRBJ1-1|TRBV7-9
CASSHGRVGTEAFF
>TRBJ2-5|TRBV7-9
CASSLAAVWETQYF
>TRBJ2-1|TRBV27
CASSGTGGPNEQFF
>TRBJ2-7|TRBV10-1
CASSDGFASYEQYF
>TRBJ2-2|TRBV29-1
CSVEPGNTGELFF
>TRBJ2-5|TRBV19
CASSYASQETQYF
>TRBJ2-1|TRBV7-2
CASSLEGTPSYNEQFF
>TRBJ1-1|TRBV9
CASSPRTAARAEAFF
>TRBJ1-2|TRBV28
CASTTPTDPINYGYTF
>TRBJ2-7|TRBV27
CASSSRGVRGEQYF
>TRBJ2-7|TRBV7-2
CASSFYIGEQYF
>TRBJ2-7|TRBV5-1
CASSPRWGSYEQYF
>TRBJ2-7|TRBV30
CAWEAGLAGNEQYF
>TRBJ2-7|TRBV6-5
CASSYGTGDPYEQYF
>TRBJ1-1|TRBV12-3/TRBV12-4
CASSFQVRSTEAFF
>TRBJ2-5|TRBV29-1
CSVHRQGDQETQYF
>TRBJ1-5|TRBV6-1
CASSVGISNQPQHF
>TRBJ1-1|TRBV19
CASIKGANTEAFF
>TRBJ2-5|TRBV30
CAWRESQKTQYF
>TRBJ2-7|TRBV6-1
CASSPASGRYEQYF
>TRBJ2-7|TRBV12-3/TRBV12-4
CATAAGGSSYEQYF
>TRBJ1-6|TRBV12-3/TRBV12-4
CASSPGQGADLNSPLHF
>TRBJ2-7|TRBV7-2
CASSVLAGSYEQYF
>TRBJ2-1|TRBV5-1
CASRGQGAYNEQFF
>TRBJ2-1|TRBV7-2
CASSPGLSVDEQFF
>TRBJ1-2|TRBV20-1
CSAPTEGHNYGYTF
>TRBJ1-1|TRBV5-1
CASSPGEGTAKAFF
>TRBJ2-7|TRBV20-1
CSASQGLAGVKEQYF
>TRBJ2-2|TRBV10-3
CAGREGPTGELFF
>TRBJ2-3|TRBV5-1
CASSPAEGGGTDTQYF
>TRBJ1-5|TRBV29-1
CSVSGGRSNQPQHF
>TRBJ1-2|TRBV27
CASGLPWNYGYTF
>TRBJ2-3|TRBV11-2
CASSGGEGLADTDTQYF
>TRBJ1-1|TRBV19
CASSISTNTEAFF
>TRBJ2-3|TRBV7-9
CASSQYQGLLTDTQYF
>TRBJ1-1|TRBV6-5
CASSQGSEAFF
>TRBJ2-3|TRBV5-1
CASSLMLSTDTQYF
>TRBJ2-7|TRBV12-3/TRBV12-4
CASSLGEGTSLSYEQYF
>TRBJ2-1|TRBV20-1
CSARAGTSGDIDEQFF
>TRBJ2-7|TRBV28
CASKWAGTYEQYF
>TRBJ1-6|TRBV20-1
CSAQTGGAGQPLHF